What follows describes a single TCR beta chain. The sample originates from a study of T cell changes during pregnancy in multiple sclerosis. This CDR3 contains 14 residues. Trimming took off 4 bases at V and 8 bases at J, with 17 bases between the two ends. The germline V gene encodes CDR1 MDHEN and CDR2 SYDVKM. The method was immunoSEQ multiplex PCR; TCRdb's version includes in-frame clones alone and lacks a portion of them. The table has around 36,000 clones, about nine tenths seen once. The receptor's source is a female donor with multiple sclerosis, enrolled in a pregnancy study. Specimen: CD4+ T cells from peripheral blood mononuclear cells, collected in the third trimester of pregnancy. This rearrangement joins TRBV28 to TRBJ1-2, with D possibly matching TRBD1 (5 bases). The DNA for the CDR3 is TGTGCCAGCAGTTCGGCAGGGTTCACGAGCGGCTACACCTTC. Its protein is CASSSAGFTSGYTF.